These 17 T cell receptor beta chains share one sample of origin, sequenced in a study of chemoradiotherapy in HPV16-positive cancers. Assay: immunoSEQ multiplex PCR; the TCRdb copy retains only in-frame clones and omits some. The sample lists some 4,000 clones, roughly 90% seen once, with around 3.9% in the top ten. The sequenced sample was tumor tissue, obtained from a patient who underwent chemoradiotherapy. Receptors were obtained from a human donor with HPV-associated anogenital cancer.

V gene TRBV30 combines with J gene TRBJ1-6; 10 nucleotides align to TRBD1. This CDR3 contains 15 residues. Trimming cost V 0 bases and J 8 bases; bases outside gene matches: 4. Germline lookup yields CDR1 GTSNPN and CDR2 SVGIG (reference sequence). The CDR3 DNA sequence: TGTGCCTGGAGTGTACTTGGGACAGGGGATTCACCCCTCCACTTT. Translating gives CAWSVLGTGDSPLHF.

V usage is TRBV18 and J usage is TRBJ1-2; no reliable D call. V was clipped by 3 bases and J by 2 bases, with 10 bases between them. This CDR3 is 14 amino acids long. Germline V gene data show CDR1 as KGHSH and CDR2 as LQKENI. CDR3 region: CASSPNTLNYGYTF. In nucleotides, the CDR3 is TGTGCCAGCTCACCTAATACCCTCAACTATGGCTACACCTTC.

This rearrangement joins TRBV4-3 to TRBJ1-2, with D possibly TRBD1 on 6 matching bases. The ends were cut back, 0 bases at V and 2 bases at J, with 13 bases in the middle. CDR3 size: 16 residues. CDR1 and CDR2 (germline): LGHNA, YSLEER. CDR3 loop: CASSQDTTGPNYGYTF. CDR3 DNA sequence: TGCGCCAGCAGCCAAGATACCACAGGGCCAAACTATGGCTACACCTTC.

In this sample, this clone turned up once. The chain recombines TRBV28 with TRBJ1-2, with 12 bases identical to TRBD1. The V gene end was trimmed by 6 bases and the J gene end by 4 bases; junction bases not matched to a gene: 15. CDR1 is MDHEN, CDR2 SYDVKM, per germline. The CDR3 is 18 amino acids. CDR3 DNA sequence: TGTGCCAGCAGGAGGCCGGGACAGGGGGCTGAAAGACTCTATGGCTACACCTTC. Translated, it gives CASRRPGQGAERLYGYTF.

This sequence joins TRBV28 and TRBJ2-7; 12 positions agree with TRBD1. This CDR3 is built from 16 residues. The V gene's germline CDR1 is MDHEN and CDR2 SYDVKM. V lost 3 bases and J lost 6; bases outside the gene matches: 9. CDR3 nucleotide sequence: TGTGCCAGCAGTTTCCGGGACAGGGGGCGCGCGGCCGAGCAGTACTTC. As protein: CASSFRDRGRAAEQYF.

V is TRBV5-6 and J is TRBJ2-3, with 7 positions matching TRBD2. This CDR3 is 14 amino acids long. Germline assignment: CDR1 SGHDT and CDR2 YYEEEE. V was clipped by 5 bases and J by 2 bases; unmatched bases: 5. This CDR3 reads CASSGLVVTDTQYF. The DNA for the CDR3 is TGTGCCAGCAGTGGACTAGTGGTCACAGATACGCAGTATTTT.

The chain joins TRBV7-2 to TRBJ2-2; D could derive from TRBD1 or TRBD2 (5 bases each). The CDR3 sequence is 14 residues long. Trimming removed 1 base at V and 9 bases at J, with 12 bases between. Germline V gene sequence: CDR1 SGHTA, CDR2 FQGNSA. The CDR3 here is CASSLGGARRELFF. The CDR3 nucleotides are TGTGCCAGCAGCTTAGGAGGGGCGCGGAGGGAGCTGTTTTTT.

J is TRBJ1-1 and V is TRBV7-9, with TRBD1 identical over 7 bases. Germline V gene sequence: CDR1 SEHNR, CDR2 FQNEAQ (reference sequence). The CDR3 is 13 residues long. Trimming took 5 bases from V and 0 from J; bases not matched to a gene: 0. The CDR3 reads CASSGTVNTEAFF. CDR3 sequence (DNA): TGTGCCAGCAGCGGGACAGTGAACACTGAAGCTTTCTTT.

The chain is built from TRBV5-4 and TRBJ2-3; tentative D call: TRBD1 (6 bases). The CDR3 runs to 15 residues. Germline-derived CDR1 and CDR2 are SGHNT and YYREEE (reference sequence). Trimming cost V 1 base and J 0 bases, with 9 bases left between them. CDR3 loop: CASSLWDTSTDTQYF. The CDR3 nucleotides read TGTGCCAGCAGCTTGTGGGACACAAGCACAGATACGCAGTATTTT.

The CDR3 protein is CASSQRERSSGNTIYF. In DNA form, the CDR3 reads TGCGCCAGCAGTCAAAGAGAGCGAAGCTCTGGAAACACCATATATTTT. The rearrangement joins TRBV5-1 to TRBJ1-3; D call uncertain. The CDR3 totals 16 residues. Germline CDR1 reads SGHRS; CDR2 reads YFSETQ. V lost 5 bases to trimming and J lost 0 bases, with 15 bases between them.

The CDR3 loop reads CASKGANYGYTF. The CDR3, as DNA: TGTGCCAGCAAGGGGGCTAACTATGGCTACACCTTC. V usage is TRBV28 and J usage is TRBJ1-2, with D perhaps matching TRBD1 (6 bases). The germline CDR1 and CDR2 sequences are MDHEN and SYDVKM. The CDR3 is 12 residues long. V lost 7 bases to trimming and J lost 0 bases, with 6 bases between them.

The chain recombines TRBV5-1 with TRBJ2-2, with TRBD2 matching over 9 bases. Per germline, CDR1 SGHRS and CDR2 YFSETQ. The CDR3 has 15 residues. V gave up 2 bases and J gave up 5 bases; unmatched junction bases: 4. The CDR3 reads CASSFGLARTGELFF. The CDR3 nucleotides are TGCGCCAGCAGCTTCGGACTAGCGCGGACCGGGGAGCTGTTTTTT.

V gene TRBV5-1 combines with J gene TRBJ2-5, with 7 nucleotides matching TRBD1. V shed 4 bases, J shed 5 bases, and the junction held 8 bases outside the gene matches. The CDR3 runs to 14 residues. Germline V CDR1 and CDR2: SGHRS, YFSETQ. CDR3 in amino acids: CASSPSTGWETQYF. In DNA, the CDR3 is TGCGCCAGCAGCCCCTCGACAGGGTGGGAGACCCAGTACTTC.

The chain employs TRBV5-1 and TRBJ2-1, with 8 bases lining up with TRBD1. The CDR3 runs 16 residues. V lost 4 bases and J lost 3; bases outside the gene matches: 9. Germline V lookup: CDR1 SGHRS, CDR2 YFSETQ. DNA for the CDR3: TGCGCCAGCAGCCCGCTCGGGACAGGCTTCTACAATGAGCAGTTCTTC. As protein: CASSPLGTGFYNEQFF.

The V and J genes are TRBV6-5 and TRBJ1-2; TRBD1 agrees at 7 bases. The junction had 17 bases not matched to a gene; V was cut back by 11 bases and J by 5 bases. Germline V gives CDR1 MNHEY, CDR2 SVGAGI. This CDR3 region has 15 residues. The CDR3 protein is CASRSQGGLEYGYTF. CDR3 DNA: TGTGCCTCCCGTAGTCAGGGGGGCTTAGAGTATGGCTACACCTTC.

This rearrangement joins TRBV14 to TRBJ1-2; 9 bases map to TRBD1. Trimming took 4 bases from V and 5 from J; bases not matched to a gene: 2. Germline CDR1 SGHDN, CDR2 FVKESK. CDR3 length equals 13 residues. Written as DNA, the CDR3 is TGTGCCAGCAGCCTGGACAGGGGATATGGCTACACCTTC. This encodes CASSLDRGYGYTF. The full variable domain, with the rest looked up from reference TRBV14 and TRBJ1-2, is EAGVTQFPSHSVIEKGQTVTLRCDPISGHDNLYWYRRVMGKEIKFLLHFVKESKQDESGMPNNRFLAERTGGTYSTLKVQPAELEDSGVYFCASSLDRGYGYTFGSGTRLTVV.

V gene TRBV30 combines with J gene TRBJ2-2; the match to TRBD1 covers 8 bases. J was trimmed by 6 bases and V by 5 bases; bases with no gene match: 14. Germline V gene lookup returns CDR1 GTSNPN and CDR2 SVGIG (reference sequence). This CDR3 contains 16 residues. The CDR3 sequence is CAWVSRDAGGPGELFF. The CDR3, as DNA: TGTGCCTGGGTCTCACGGGACGCAGGGGGCCCCGGGGAGCTGTTTTTT.